The sequence of this T cell receptor (beta chain) was determined in a study of cytomegalovirus exposure and HLA in healthy donors. Study observations and caveats: Sequencing probably produced one cluster of sequence variants that were highly shared. As a later analysis revealed, most CMV-associated TCR beta chains appeared HLA-restricted.

The PCR was carried out with 60 Vbeta primers and 13 Jbeta primers. Method: immunoSEQ multiplex PCR; TCRdb's copy keeps in-frame clones and lacks some. The profile covers about 140,000 clones, with roughly four fifths appearing a single time and 1% to 1.5% taken by the ten largest. CDR3 length equals 16 residues. Germline CDR1 and CDR2: MDHEN and SYDVKM. After removal of 6 bases from V and 3 bases from J, the junction contained 13 bases not matched to a gene. Remarks on this clone: The antigen remains undetermined.

The clonotype comes from a woman in her thirties or forties in good health and CMV-seronegative. V gene TRBV28 combines with J gene TRBJ1-1, with 7 bases that match TRBD1. Sequenced sample: PBMCs. The DNA for the CDR3 is TGTGCCAGCAGCCCTCTTACGACAGGGAGCGACACTGAAGCTTTCTTT. It encodes CASSPLTTGSDTEAFF.